These 32 T cell receptor beta chains were all obtained from the same sample, sequenced in a study of cytomegalovirus exposure and HLA in healthy donors. The PCR employed 60 Vbeta primers together with 13 Jbeta primers. Libraries were prepared by immunoSEQ multiplex PCR; TCRdb keeps only in-frame clonotypes and omits some of them. The sample carries 150,000 to 190,000 clones, approximately 72% recorded once. Sequencing input: PBMCs. The receptors originated from a man between 18 and 35 years old in good health and CMV-seronegative.

V gene TRBV4-1 combines with J gene TRBJ2-1; 8 nucleotides match TRBD2. Germline V CDR1 and CDR2: MGHRA, YSYEKL. V shed 1 base and J 12 bases; nucleotides not matched to a gene: 17. CDR3 length equals 17 residues. The CDR3 bases are TGCGCCAGCAGCCAAGCGAGAAAAACTAGCGGTACCCGGGGGCAGTTCTTC. Its protein product is CASSQARKTSGTRGQFF.

V usage is TRBV5-4 and J usage is TRBJ2-7; D is perhaps TRBD2 (6 bases). CDR3 length: 13 amino acids. Germline lookup yields CDR1 SGHNT and CDR2 YYREEE (reference sequence). V was clipped by 0 bases and J by 6 bases, with 10 bases between them. DNA for the CDR3: TGTGCCAGCAGCTTGGAAGGGACTGCCGAGCAGTACTTC. Amino acid sequence: CASSLEGTAEQYF.

CDR3 amino acids: CASSASGGGNQPQHF. DNA for the CDR3: TGCGCCAGCAGCGCTTCCGGCGGGGGCAATCAGCCCCAGCATTTT. The rearrangement joins TRBV4-1 to TRBJ1-5; D is uncertain. Trimming took off 5 bases at V and 2 bases at J, with 13 bases between the two ends. This CDR3 spans 15 amino acids. CDR1 is MGHRA, CDR2 YSYEKL, per germline.

J is TRBJ2-5 and V is TRBV18, with D maybe TRBD2 (6 bases). Per the germline V gene, CDR1 is KGHSH and CDR2 is LQKENI. The V and J ends lost 0 bases and 4 bases respectively, with 9 bases between them. CDR3 size: 14 residues. The CDR3 nucleotides read TGTGCCAGCTCACCACCGAGGGGACTAGAGACCCAGTACTTC. Its protein is CASSPPRGLETQYF. The full variable domain, completed using reference TRBV18 and TRBJ2-5, is NAGVMQNPRHLVRRRGQEARLRCSPMKGHSHVYWYRQLPEEGLKFMVYLQKENIIDESGMPKERFSAEFPKEGPSILRIQQVVRGDSAAYFCASSPPRGLETQYFGPGTRLLVL.

The chain employs TRBV5-6 and TRBJ1-2; D gene ambiguous. Germline V gene sequence: CDR1 SGHDT, CDR2 YYEEEE. The CDR3 has 14 residues. The ends were cut back, 0 bases at V and 4 bases at J, with 10 bases in the middle. The CDR3 region is CASSLGQAAYGYTF. The CDR3 DNA follows: TGTGCCAGCAGCTTGGGGCAGGCAGCCTATGGCTACACCTTC.

The chain employs TRBV2 and TRBJ1-1; weak D call: TRBD1 (5 bases). The ends were cut back, 4 bases at V and 1 base at J, with 13 bases in the middle. In germline, CDR1 is SNHLY, CDR2 FYNNEI. CDR3 length equals 15 residues. CDR3 sequence reads: CASSAGGLENTEAFF. CDR3 sequence (DNA): TGTGCCAGCAGTGCCGGGGGGTTGGAGAACACTGAAGCTTTCTTT.

The gene calls are TRBV10-3 and TRBJ2-7, with 7 positions matching TRBD1. This CDR3 comprises 13 residues. The V and J ends lost 7 bases and 5 bases, in that order; junction bases with no gene match: 8. Looked up from germline, CDR1 is ENHRY and CDR2 is SYGVKD. The CDR3 DNA sequence: TGTGCCATCAACCAGGGGGTAGGCGACGAGCAGTACTTC. Protein sequence: CAINQGVGDEQYF.

The chain is built from TRBV30 and TRBJ1-5; D is perhaps TRBD1 (5 bases). Deletions cut 2 bases from V and 1 base from J, with 12 bases between. The CDR3 totals 15 residues. Germline loops: CDR1 GTSNPN, CDR2 SVGIG (reference sequence). CDR3 sequence: CAWSTGTPSNQPQHF. The CDR3 DNA reads as TGTGCCTGGAGTACGGGGACTCCCAGCAATCAGCCCCAGCATTTT.

This chain uses TRBV4-3 with TRBJ2-1; 11 bases align to TRBD2. The length of the CDR3 is 16 residues. Per the germline V gene, CDR1 is LGHNA and CDR2 is YSLEER. The trim removed 3 bases at V and 8 bases at J, leaving 9 bases unmatched. The CDR3 protein is CASSHKLAGEGDEQFF. Here the CDR3 DNA reads TGCGCCAGCAGCCATAAACTAGCGGGAGAGGGAGATGAGCAGTTCTTC.

This chain joins TRBV5-6 and TRBJ2-7; 11 nucleotides line up with TRBD2. The CDR3 has 15 residues. V lost 3 bases, J lost 4 bases, and 6 bases stayed unmatched. Germline CDR1 SGHDT, CDR2 YYEEEE. The CDR3: CASSWGLAELYEQYF. The CDR3 DNA is TGTGCCAGCAGCTGGGGACTAGCGGAATTATACGAGCAGTACTTC.

The chain has TRBV30 and TRBJ1-3, with D perhaps TRBD1 (5 bases). Germline assignment: CDR1 GTSNPN and CDR2 SVGIG (reference sequence). Trimming stripped 3 bases from V and 4 bases from J, with 10 bases between. The CDR3 sequence is 13 residues long. The CDR3 nucleotides read TGTGCCTGGAGAGGGGCGGGAGGAAACACCATATATTTT. Its translation: CAWRGAGGNTIYF.

This chain links TRBV30 with TRBJ1-5, with a tentative D call TRBD1 (6 bases). Germline V gene sequence: CDR1 GTSNPN, CDR2 SVGIG (reference sequence). The CDR3 covers 14 residues. The V end lost 0 bases, the J end lost 6 bases, and 12 bases lay between the germline ends. The CDR3 protein is CAWSVLQGSQPQHF. In DNA form, the CDR3 reads TGTGCCTGGAGTGTACTGCAGGGGAGTCAGCCCCAGCATTTT.

In this sample, this clone turned up once. The rearrangement joins TRBV18 to TRBJ1-5; no firm D call. Germline CDR1 reads KGHSH; CDR2 reads LQKENI. Trimming pared 3 bases from V and 0 bases from J, leaving 9 bases between. This CDR3 comprises 15 residues. The CDR3 reads CASSPGGYSNQPQHF. CDR3 DNA: TGTGCCAGCTCACCGGGAGGGTATAGCAATCAGCCCCAGCATTTT.

In DNA, the CDR3 is TGCGCCAGCAGCCGACGGACAGGGGAAGAGACCCAGTACTTC. Its protein product is CASSRRTGEETQYF. The chain recombines TRBV4-1 with TRBJ2-5; 9 bases line up with TRBD1. Germline-derived CDR1 and CDR2 are MGHRA and YSYEKL. V lost 4 bases, J lost 3 bases, and 3 bases stayed unmatched. This CDR3 comprises 14 residues.

This clone is a singleton in its sample. The chain couples TRBV4-3 to TRBJ1-6; D not resolved. Trimming took 0 bases from V and 7 from J, leaving 10 bases between them. In germline, CDR1 is LGHNA, CDR2 YSLEER. The CDR3 covers 15 residues. The CDR3 loop reads CASSQDTVANSPLHF. The DNA of the CDR3 is TGCGCCAGCAGCCAAGATACGGTCGCCAATTCACCCCTCCACTTT.

This clone has just a few counts. V and J are TRBV30 and TRBJ2-7, with 10 bases identical to TRBD2. J was trimmed by 2 bases and V by 2 bases; bases with no gene match: 3. The V gene's germline CDR1 is GTSNPN and CDR2 SVGIG (reference sequence). The CDR3 is made up of 14 amino acids. The CDR3 sequence is CAWSITSGTYEQYF. CDR3 coding DNA: TGTGCCTGGAGTATAACTAGCGGGACCTACGAGCAGTACTTC.

The chain joins TRBV7-9 to TRBJ2-3, with 7 bases lining up with TRBD1. CDR1 and CDR2 from the germline V gene are SEHNR and FQNEAQ (reference sequence). CDR3 length: 15 residues. Trimming removed 1 base from V and 6 bases from J; junction bases left unmatched: 7. CDR3 protein: CASSLVDRAYDTQYF. CDR3 in DNA: TGTGCCAGCAGCTTAGTCGACAGGGCATACGATACGCAGTATTTT.

This clone was counted between two and nine times. V gene TRBV7-2 combines with J gene TRBJ1-3; D not certain. V lost 1 base to trimming and J lost 4 bases, with 8 bases between them. Germline CDR1 SGHTA, CDR2 FQGNSA. There are 14 residues in the CDR3. The CDR3 sequence is CASSLDRLGNTIYF. The CDR3, as DNA: TGTGCCAGCAGCTTAGACAGATTGGGAAACACCATATATTTT.

The chain couples TRBV18 to TRBJ1-2; D may be TRBD1 (6 bases). CDR3 length: 13 residues. V dropped 1 base and J dropped 13 bases, with 16 bases sitting between them. Germline CDR1 is KGHSH and CDR2 is LQKENI. CDR3 amino acids: CASSPRIQDSGTF. The CDR3 bases are TGTGCCAGCTCACCACGTATTCAGGACAGTGGCACCTTC.

The chain has TRBV27 and TRBJ2-7; TRBD1 matches 9 bases. CDR3 size: 15 residues. With 6 bases clipped from V and 2 bases from J, the junction kept 8 bases outside the gene matches. Germline CDR1 MNHEY, CDR2 SMNVEV (reference sequence). The CDR3 coding sequence is TGTGCCAGCAGGCCCCGGACAGGGGTCGCCTACGAGCAGTACTTC. This gives the protein CASRPRTGVAYEQYF.

This sequence joins TRBV5-1 and TRBJ2-5, with D tentatively TRBD2 (6 bases). The CDR3 consists of 15 residues. The germline gives CDR1 SGHRS, CDR2 YFSETQ. V was clipped by 8 bases and J by 3 bases, with 20 bases between them. The chain's CDR3 is CASTLEGLPKETQYF. In nucleotides, the CDR3 is TGCGCCAGTACCCTGGAGGGCTTGCCCAAAGAGACCCAGTACTTC.

This rearrangement joins TRBV9 to TRBJ2-1, with D perhaps matching TRBD2 (6 bases). The CDR3 consists of 17 residues. Germline V gene sequence: CDR1 SGDLS, CDR2 YYNGEE. V lost 4 bases to trimming and J lost 7 bases, with 24 bases between them. CDR3 sequence reads: CASSQTATSRINNEQFF. In DNA, the CDR3 is TGTGCCAGCAGCCAGACCGCGACTAGTCGTATCAATAATGAGCAGTTCTTC.

This chain uses TRBV18 with TRBJ2-7; 7 nucleotides agree with TRBD2. Germline lookup yields CDR1 KGHSH and CDR2 LQKENI. The CDR3 is made up of 15 amino acids. The V segment lost 2 bases and the J segment 0 bases; nucleotides outside the gene matches: 4. The CDR3 sequence: CASSPGSGGSYEQYF. For the CDR3, the DNA is TGTGCCAGCTCACCAGGATCGGGAGGCTCCTACGAGCAGTACTTC. The full variable domain, its missing parts supplied by reference TRBV18 and TRBJ2-7, is NAGVMQNPRHLVRRRGQEARLRCSPMKGHSHVYWYRQLPEEGLKFMVYLQKENIIDESGMPKERFSAEFPKEGPSILRIQQVVRGDSAAYFCASSPGSGGSYEQYFGPGTRLTVT.

J is TRBJ2-1 and V is TRBV5-4; 16 bases line up with TRBD2. Germline CDR1 is SGHNT and CDR2 is YYREEE (reference sequence). The CDR3 contains 17 residues. V was pared by 4 bases and J by 4 bases, with 5 bases of the junction left unmatched. CDR3 sequence: CASSPGLAGGEYNEQFF. Written as DNA, the CDR3 is TGTGCCAGCAGCCCGGGACTAGCGGGAGGGGAGTACAATGAGCAGTTCTTC.

This chain connects TRBV5-6 to TRBJ2-3; TRBD2 might be the D (5 bases). This CDR3 region has 13 residues. In germline, CDR1 is SGHDT, CDR2 YYEEEE. V lost 3 bases and J 6 bases, leaving 11 bases between the germline ends. DNA of the CDR3: TGTGCCAGCAGCTCTAGCCCATCGGATACGCAGTATTTT. This sequence encodes CASSSSPSDTQYF.

This chain links TRBV7-9 with TRBJ1-4; D is perhaps TRBD1 (6 bases). Germline assignment: CDR1 SEHNR and CDR2 FQNEAQ (reference sequence). V shed 6 bases and J shed 4 bases, with 18 bases lying between them. CDR3 length: 16 residues. The CDR3 here is CASSFGGGRNNEKLFF. The CDR3 DNA reads TGTGCCAGCAGTTTTGGGGGGGGGCGGAATAATGAAAAACTGTTTTTT.

The chain combines TRBV19 with TRBJ1-5; the D is unclear. V was shortened by 6 bases and J by 7 bases, with 25 bases between the two germline ends. Germline V gives CDR1 LNHDA, CDR2 SQIVND (reference sequence). There are 17 residues in the CDR3. For the CDR3, the DNA is TGTGCCAGTAGGCCCCTAGACGTAGTAGGATCTAGGCAGCCCCAGCATTTT. Its protein product is CASRPLDVVGSRQPQHF. Drawing the rest from reference TRBV19 and TRBJ1-5, the complete variable domain is DGGITQSPKYLFRKEGQNVTLSCEQNLNHDAMYWYRQDPGQGLRLIYYSQIVNDFQKGDIAEGYSVSREKKESFPLTVTSAQKNPTAFYLCASRPLDVVGSRQPQHFGDGTRLSIL.

With respect to this clone: One end of the junction does not line up with germline, which may come from a read error. J is TRBJ2-1 and V is TRBV7-9, with D hard to call. Germline V lookup: CDR1 SEHNR, CDR2 FQNEAQ (reference sequence). The CDR3 covers 13 residues. CDR3 nucleotides: TGTTCCAGCAGCCCCCTTTCCTACAATGAGCAGTTCTTC. Its translation is CSSSPLSYNEQFF.

This clone was recorded only once. Mismatch with germline at one junction end may stem from a read error. J is TRBJ2-4 and V is TRBV7-2; tentative D call: TRBD1 (5 bases). This CDR3 comprises 12 residues. Germline V lookup: CDR1 SGHTA, CDR2 FQGNSA. CDR3 nucleotide sequence: TGTGCCAGCAGCTTAGGGGGCGGCTCCAGTGAATTC. This encodes CASSLGGGSSEF.

The chain joins TRBV2 to TRBJ2-5, with D possibly matching TRBD2 (6 bases). The CDR3 runs to 13 residues. V lost 6 bases and J 4 bases, leaving 12 bases between the germline ends. CDR1 is SNHLY, CDR2 FYNNEI, per germline. CDR3 in amino acids: CASRGGVGETQYF. Here the CDR3 DNA reads TGTGCCAGCAGGGGGGGAGTGGGAGAGACCCAGTACTTC.

This clone was counted a few times. The chain has TRBV18 and TRBJ2-1; 7 nucleotides agree with TRBD2. This CDR3 spans 15 amino acids. Germline lookup yields CDR1 KGHSH and CDR2 LQKENI. V shed 2 bases and J 7 bases; nucleotides not matched to a gene: 8. CDR3 sequence: CASSPDAGEGNEQFF. DNA of the CDR3: TGTGCCAGCTCACCAGATGCGGGAGAAGGGAATGAGCAGTTCTTC.

This clone was observed a few times. The chain employs TRBV7-8 and TRBJ2-7; TRBD2 agrees at 8 bases. V was pared by 5 bases and J by 6 bases, with 9 bases of the junction left unmatched. The germline CDR1 and CDR2 sequences are SGHVS and FQNEAQ. The CDR3 totals 14 residues. The CDR3 here is CASSNSGMRSEQYF. CDR3 DNA sequence: TGTGCCAGCAGCAATAGCGGGATGAGGAGCGAGCAGTACTTC.